This TCR beta chain comes out of a study of long-term antiretroviral therapy in people with HIV. As for this clone: What it recognizes is unknown.

Overall study results and limits: Regardless of time point, clones expanded before ART dominated the repertoire. Transplant donor controls retained higher diversity, though diversity increased after ART.

V was pared by 1 base and J by 1 base, with 11 bases between. The germline gives CDR1 SNHLY, CDR2 FYNNEI. CDR3 length equals 16 residues. Survey-level immunoSEQ v3.0 assays were run. Produced via immunoSEQ multiplex PCR; TCRdb's table is partial and in-frame only. The profile covers some 22,000 clones, with about 85% appearing a single time and roughly 3.9% taken by the ten largest. This TCR came from a man between 18 and 35 years old with HIV. This chain joins TRBV2 and TRBJ2-1; D might be TRBD1 or TRBD2, each matching 5 bases. The sequenced sample was unsorted PBMCs, obtained about 4 years after starting antiretroviral therapy. The CDR3 spells CASSEGTGPSYNEQFF. The CDR3 bases are TGTGCCAGCAGTGAAGGGACGGGGCCTTCCTACAATGAGCAGTTCTTC.